This T cell receptor (beta chain) was sequenced for a study of T cells after posttransplantation cyclophosphamide. The protocol was immunoSEQ multiplex PCR, while the TCRdb copy is restricted to in-frame clones and leaves out a portion. Reported are some 43,000 clones, none seen only once; the ten largest carry roughly 2%. Study observations and caveats: Later post-transplant blood repertoires were often dominated by donor CD8+ memory clones.

This clone appeared many times. The antigen remains unidentified. This CDR3 is 15 amino acids long. The V gene end was trimmed by 2 bases and the J gene end by 5 bases; junction bases not matched to a gene: 5. Germline CDR1 SGHDT, CDR2 YYEEEE. This TCR was recovered from a middle-aged man in good health, CMV-negative, and a related stem cell transplant donor. The chain carries TRBV5-6 and TRBJ2-2, with 8 nucleotides matching TRBD2. Sequencing was carried out using PBMCs. The CDR3 nucleotides read TGTGCCAGCAGCTTCGTGGTAGCGGGAACCGGGGAGCTGTTTTTT. Translated, it gives CASSFVVAGTGELFF.